One and the same sample provided the 7 T cell receptor beta chains below, sequenced in a study of blood T cell repertoires in COVID-19. The protocol was immunoSEQ multiplex PCR, while the TCRdb copy is restricted to in-frame clones and leaves out a portion. The sample includes about 190,000 clones, 75% to 90% of them seen just once. Sequencing was performed on peripheral blood. All receptors come from a man between 25 and 39 years old with acute or convalescent COVID-19.

The CDR3 coding sequence is TGTGCCAGCAGCTTAGCAGGGGGTAGCAATCAGCCCCAGCATTTT. Translated: CASSLAGGSNQPQHF. The V and J genes are TRBV7-8 and TRBJ1-5; D may be TRBD1 (6 bases). Trimming pared 0 bases from V and 0 bases from J, leaving 6 bases between. The CDR3 is 15 residues long. Per germline, CDR1 SGHVS and CDR2 FQNEAQ.

The V call is TRBV14, the J call TRBJ1-5; possibly TRBD1 for D (5 bases). The CDR3 totals 14 residues. Germline V lookup: CDR1 SGHDN, CDR2 FVKESK. V lost 1 base to trimming and J lost 9 bases, with 13 bases between them. The CDR3 sequence: CASSQGTGQAPQHF. The DNA of the CDR3 is TGTGCCAGCAGCCAAGGAACAGGTCAGGCGCCCCAGCATTTT.

The chain uses TRBV27 and TRBJ1-6; no reliable D call. Trimming shortened V by 5 bases and J by 0 bases, and 11 bases separated the two germline ends. Germline V CDR1 and CDR2: MNHEY, SMNVEV (reference sequence). This CDR3 has 16 residues. The CDR3 loop is CASSESEDSYNSPLHF. CDR3 bases: TGTGCCAGCAGTGAATCAGAAGACTCCTATAATTCACCCCTCCACTTT.

The J gene is TRBJ2-3, the V gene TRBV4-1; maybe TRBD2 (7 bases). The length of the CDR3 is 18 residues. Trimming left V 1 base short and J 2 bases short, with 19 bases between. The V gene's germline CDR1 is MGHRA and CDR2 YSYEKL. CDR3 DNA: TGCGCCAGCAGCCAAGGGATGGCGGGGGCCTATATCACAGATACGCAGTATTTT. It codes for CASSQGMAGAYITDTQYF.

The genes are TRBV7-2 and TRBJ1-1; possibly TRBD1 for D (5 bases). Trimming stripped 0 bases from V and 7 bases from J, with 21 bases between. This CDR3 region has 17 residues. Germline lookup yields CDR1 SGHTA and CDR2 FQGNSA. The DNA for the CDR3 is TGTGCCAGCAGCTTAGCATGGGGGGTTAAGGGAAGGGTTGAAGCTTTCTTT. Protein: CASSLAWGVKGRVEAFF.

The V gene is TRBV5-1, the J gene TRBJ2-3; unclear D gene. The CDR3 has 16 residues. V shed 0 bases and J shed 2 bases, with 13 bases lying between them. Germline CDR1 SGHRS, CDR2 YFSETQ. The CDR3 reads CASSLVGDRYTDTQYF. CDR3 DNA: TGCGCCAGCAGCTTGGTCGGAGACCGTTACACAGATACGCAGTATTTT.

This clone has only one observation. The chain employs TRBV6-5 and TRBJ1-1; tentative D call: TRBD1 (6 bases). Germline V gene sequence: CDR1 MNHEY, CDR2 SVGAGI. CDR3 length: 14 amino acids. V was clipped by 5 bases and J by 5 bases, with 15 bases between them. The chain's CDR3 is CASSRGNRATEAFF. CDR3 sequence (DNA): TGTGCCAGCAGTCGCGGAAACAGGGCGACTGAAGCTTTCTTT.